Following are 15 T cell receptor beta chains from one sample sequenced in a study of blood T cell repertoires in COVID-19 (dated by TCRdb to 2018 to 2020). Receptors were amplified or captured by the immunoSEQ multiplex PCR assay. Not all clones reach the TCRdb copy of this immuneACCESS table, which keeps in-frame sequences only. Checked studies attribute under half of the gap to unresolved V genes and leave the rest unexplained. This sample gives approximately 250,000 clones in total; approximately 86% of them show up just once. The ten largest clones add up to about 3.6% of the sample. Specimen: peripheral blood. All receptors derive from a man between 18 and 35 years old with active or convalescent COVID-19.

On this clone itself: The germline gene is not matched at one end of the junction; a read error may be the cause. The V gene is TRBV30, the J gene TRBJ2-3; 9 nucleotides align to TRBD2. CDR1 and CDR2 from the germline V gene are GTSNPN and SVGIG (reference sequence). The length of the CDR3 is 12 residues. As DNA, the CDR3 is TGTGCCTGGAGGGAGGGTAGCGGGAGAATTGGCTTT. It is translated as CAWREGSGRIGF. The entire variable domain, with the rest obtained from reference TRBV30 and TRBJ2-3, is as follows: SQTIHQWPATLVQPVGSPLSLECTVEGTSNPNLYWYRQAAGRGLQLLFYSVGIGQISSEVPQNLSASRPQDRQFILSSKKLLLSDSGFYLCAWREGSGRIGFGPGTRLTVL.

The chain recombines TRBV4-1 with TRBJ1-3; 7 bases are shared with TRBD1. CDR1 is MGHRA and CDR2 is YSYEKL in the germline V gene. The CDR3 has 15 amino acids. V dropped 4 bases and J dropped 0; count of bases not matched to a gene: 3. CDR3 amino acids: CASSRGQDSGNTIYF. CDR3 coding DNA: TGCGCCAGCAGCCGAGGACAGGACTCTGGAAACACCATATATTTT.

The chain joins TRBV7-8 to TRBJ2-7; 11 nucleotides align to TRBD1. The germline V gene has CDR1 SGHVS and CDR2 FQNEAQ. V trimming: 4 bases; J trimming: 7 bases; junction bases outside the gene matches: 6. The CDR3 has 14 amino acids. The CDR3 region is CASSSGQGAGEQYF. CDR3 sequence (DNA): TGTGCCAGCAGCTCTGGACAGGGGGCAGGAGAGCAGTACTTC.

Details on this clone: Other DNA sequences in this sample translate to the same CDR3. The CDR3 here is CASSRSTGYEQYF. DNA for the CDR3: TGTGCCAGCAGCCGATCGACAGGGTACGAGCAGTACTTC. The chain has TRBV5-5 and TRBJ2-7; TRBD1 aligns across 7 bases. Per the germline V gene, CDR1 is SGHKS and CDR2 is YYEKEE (reference sequence). The CDR3 runs to 13 residues. V shed 4 bases, J shed 4 bases, and the junction held 5 bases outside the gene matches. Full variable domain (rest looked up from reference TRBV5-5 and TRBJ2-7): DAGVTQSPTHLIKTRGQQVTLRCSPISGHKSVSWYQQVLGQGPQFIFQYYEKEERGRGNFPDRFSARQFPNYSSELNVNALLLGDSALYLCASSRSTGYEQYFGPGTRLTVT.

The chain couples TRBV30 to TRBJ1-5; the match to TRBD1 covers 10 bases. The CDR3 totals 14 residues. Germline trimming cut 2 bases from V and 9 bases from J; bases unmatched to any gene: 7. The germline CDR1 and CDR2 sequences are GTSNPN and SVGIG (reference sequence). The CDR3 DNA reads TGTGCCTGGAGTCCGGGACAGGGGATAGTGCCCCAGCATTTT. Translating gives CAWSPGQGIVPQHF.

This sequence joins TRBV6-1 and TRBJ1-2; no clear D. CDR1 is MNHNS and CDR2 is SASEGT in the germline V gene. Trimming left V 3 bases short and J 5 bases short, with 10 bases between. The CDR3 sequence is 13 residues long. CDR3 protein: CASSDSGGYGYTF. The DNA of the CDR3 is TGTGCCAGCAGTGATTCTGGCGGGTATGGCTACACCTTC.

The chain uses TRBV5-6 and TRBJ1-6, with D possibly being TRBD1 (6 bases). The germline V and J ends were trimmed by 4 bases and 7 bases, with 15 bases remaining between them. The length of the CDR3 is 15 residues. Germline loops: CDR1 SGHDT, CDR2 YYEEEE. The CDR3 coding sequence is TGTGCCAGCAGCGGACGACAGGTGGGAAATTCACCCCTCCACTTT. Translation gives CASSGRQVGNSPLHF.

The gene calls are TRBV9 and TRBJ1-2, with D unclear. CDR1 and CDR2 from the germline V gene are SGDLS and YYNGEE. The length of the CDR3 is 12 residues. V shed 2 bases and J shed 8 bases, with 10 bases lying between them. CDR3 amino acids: CASSVLNMGYTF. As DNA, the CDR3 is TGTGCCAGCAGCGTTCTTAATATGGGCTACACCTTC.

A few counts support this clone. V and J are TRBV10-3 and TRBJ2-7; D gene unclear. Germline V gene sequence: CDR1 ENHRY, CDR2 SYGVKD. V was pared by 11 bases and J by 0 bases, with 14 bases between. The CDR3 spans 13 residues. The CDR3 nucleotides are TGTGCCGTCGTCCAGGCACTCTCCTACGAGCAGTACTTC. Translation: CAVVQALSYEQYF.

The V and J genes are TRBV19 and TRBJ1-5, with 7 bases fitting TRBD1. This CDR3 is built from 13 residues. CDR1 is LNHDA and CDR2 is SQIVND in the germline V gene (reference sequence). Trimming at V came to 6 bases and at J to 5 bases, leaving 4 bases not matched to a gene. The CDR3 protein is CASSDRDHQPQHF. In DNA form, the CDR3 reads TGTGCCAGTAGCGACAGGGATCATCAGCCCCAGCATTTT.

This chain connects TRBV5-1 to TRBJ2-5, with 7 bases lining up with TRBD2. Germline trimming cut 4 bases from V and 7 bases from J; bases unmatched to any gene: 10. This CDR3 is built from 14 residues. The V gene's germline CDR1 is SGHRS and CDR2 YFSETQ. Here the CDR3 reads CASSNGGMEATQYF. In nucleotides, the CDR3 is TGCGCCAGCAGCAACGGGGGGATGGAAGCGACCCAGTACTTC.

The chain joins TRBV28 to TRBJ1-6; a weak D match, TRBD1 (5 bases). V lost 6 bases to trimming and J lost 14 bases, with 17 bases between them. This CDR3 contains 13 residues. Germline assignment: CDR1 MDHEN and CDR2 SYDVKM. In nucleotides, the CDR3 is TGTGCCAGCAGCTTTAGGGGCTTTATGACCCTCCACTTT. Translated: CASSFRGFMTLHF.

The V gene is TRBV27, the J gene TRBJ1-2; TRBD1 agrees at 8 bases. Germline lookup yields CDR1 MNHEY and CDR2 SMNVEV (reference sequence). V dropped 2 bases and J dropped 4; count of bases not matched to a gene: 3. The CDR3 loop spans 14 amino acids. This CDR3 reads CASSLAGTGYGYTF. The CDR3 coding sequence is TGTGCCAGCAGTTTAGCCGGGACAGGCTATGGCTACACCTTC.

CDR3 sequence reads: CASSLSGTVSPGYTF. For the CDR3, the DNA is TGTGCCAGCAGTTTATCCGGGACAGTGAGCCCTGGCTACACCTTC. The chain is built from TRBV28 and TRBJ1-2; 7 nucleotides agree with TRBD1. The V gene's germline CDR1 is MDHEN and CDR2 SYDVKM. The V gene end was trimmed by 1 base and the J gene end by 7 bases; junction bases not matched to a gene: 9. CDR3 length equals 15 residues.

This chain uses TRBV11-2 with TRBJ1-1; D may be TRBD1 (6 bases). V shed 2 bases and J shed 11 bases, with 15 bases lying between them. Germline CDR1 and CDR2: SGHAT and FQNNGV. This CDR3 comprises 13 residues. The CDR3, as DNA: TGTGCCAGCAGCTTAACCCAGGACCAGGGGGCTTTCTTT. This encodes CASSLTQDQGAFF.